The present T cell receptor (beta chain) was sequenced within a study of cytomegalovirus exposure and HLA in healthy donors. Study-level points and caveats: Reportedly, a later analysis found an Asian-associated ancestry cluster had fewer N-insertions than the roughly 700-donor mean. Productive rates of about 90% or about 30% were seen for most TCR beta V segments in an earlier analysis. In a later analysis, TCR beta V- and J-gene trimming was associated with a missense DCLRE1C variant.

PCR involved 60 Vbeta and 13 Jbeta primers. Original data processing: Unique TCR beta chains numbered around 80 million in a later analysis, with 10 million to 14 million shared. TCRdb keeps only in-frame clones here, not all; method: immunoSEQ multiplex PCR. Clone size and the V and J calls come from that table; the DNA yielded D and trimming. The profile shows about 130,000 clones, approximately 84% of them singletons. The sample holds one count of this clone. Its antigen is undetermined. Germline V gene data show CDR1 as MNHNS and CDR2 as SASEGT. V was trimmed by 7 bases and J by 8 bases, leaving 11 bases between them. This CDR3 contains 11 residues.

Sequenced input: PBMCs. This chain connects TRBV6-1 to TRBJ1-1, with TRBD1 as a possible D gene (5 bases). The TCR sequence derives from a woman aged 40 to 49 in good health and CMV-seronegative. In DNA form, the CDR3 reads TGTGCCAGCACGGGGCGGGGCGAAGCTTTCTTT. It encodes CASTGRGEAFF.